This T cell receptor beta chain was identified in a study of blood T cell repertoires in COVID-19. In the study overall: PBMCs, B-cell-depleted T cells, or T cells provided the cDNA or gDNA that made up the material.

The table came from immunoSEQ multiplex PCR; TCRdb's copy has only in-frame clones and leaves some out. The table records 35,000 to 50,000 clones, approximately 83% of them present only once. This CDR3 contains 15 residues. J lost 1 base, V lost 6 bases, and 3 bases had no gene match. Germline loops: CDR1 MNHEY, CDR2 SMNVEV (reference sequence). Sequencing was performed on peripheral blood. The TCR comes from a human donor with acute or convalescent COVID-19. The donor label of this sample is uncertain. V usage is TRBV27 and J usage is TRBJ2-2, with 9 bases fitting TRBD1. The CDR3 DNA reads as TGTGCCAGCAGATCGGGACAGGGGAACACCGGGGAGCTGTTTTTT. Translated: CASRSGQGNTGELFF.